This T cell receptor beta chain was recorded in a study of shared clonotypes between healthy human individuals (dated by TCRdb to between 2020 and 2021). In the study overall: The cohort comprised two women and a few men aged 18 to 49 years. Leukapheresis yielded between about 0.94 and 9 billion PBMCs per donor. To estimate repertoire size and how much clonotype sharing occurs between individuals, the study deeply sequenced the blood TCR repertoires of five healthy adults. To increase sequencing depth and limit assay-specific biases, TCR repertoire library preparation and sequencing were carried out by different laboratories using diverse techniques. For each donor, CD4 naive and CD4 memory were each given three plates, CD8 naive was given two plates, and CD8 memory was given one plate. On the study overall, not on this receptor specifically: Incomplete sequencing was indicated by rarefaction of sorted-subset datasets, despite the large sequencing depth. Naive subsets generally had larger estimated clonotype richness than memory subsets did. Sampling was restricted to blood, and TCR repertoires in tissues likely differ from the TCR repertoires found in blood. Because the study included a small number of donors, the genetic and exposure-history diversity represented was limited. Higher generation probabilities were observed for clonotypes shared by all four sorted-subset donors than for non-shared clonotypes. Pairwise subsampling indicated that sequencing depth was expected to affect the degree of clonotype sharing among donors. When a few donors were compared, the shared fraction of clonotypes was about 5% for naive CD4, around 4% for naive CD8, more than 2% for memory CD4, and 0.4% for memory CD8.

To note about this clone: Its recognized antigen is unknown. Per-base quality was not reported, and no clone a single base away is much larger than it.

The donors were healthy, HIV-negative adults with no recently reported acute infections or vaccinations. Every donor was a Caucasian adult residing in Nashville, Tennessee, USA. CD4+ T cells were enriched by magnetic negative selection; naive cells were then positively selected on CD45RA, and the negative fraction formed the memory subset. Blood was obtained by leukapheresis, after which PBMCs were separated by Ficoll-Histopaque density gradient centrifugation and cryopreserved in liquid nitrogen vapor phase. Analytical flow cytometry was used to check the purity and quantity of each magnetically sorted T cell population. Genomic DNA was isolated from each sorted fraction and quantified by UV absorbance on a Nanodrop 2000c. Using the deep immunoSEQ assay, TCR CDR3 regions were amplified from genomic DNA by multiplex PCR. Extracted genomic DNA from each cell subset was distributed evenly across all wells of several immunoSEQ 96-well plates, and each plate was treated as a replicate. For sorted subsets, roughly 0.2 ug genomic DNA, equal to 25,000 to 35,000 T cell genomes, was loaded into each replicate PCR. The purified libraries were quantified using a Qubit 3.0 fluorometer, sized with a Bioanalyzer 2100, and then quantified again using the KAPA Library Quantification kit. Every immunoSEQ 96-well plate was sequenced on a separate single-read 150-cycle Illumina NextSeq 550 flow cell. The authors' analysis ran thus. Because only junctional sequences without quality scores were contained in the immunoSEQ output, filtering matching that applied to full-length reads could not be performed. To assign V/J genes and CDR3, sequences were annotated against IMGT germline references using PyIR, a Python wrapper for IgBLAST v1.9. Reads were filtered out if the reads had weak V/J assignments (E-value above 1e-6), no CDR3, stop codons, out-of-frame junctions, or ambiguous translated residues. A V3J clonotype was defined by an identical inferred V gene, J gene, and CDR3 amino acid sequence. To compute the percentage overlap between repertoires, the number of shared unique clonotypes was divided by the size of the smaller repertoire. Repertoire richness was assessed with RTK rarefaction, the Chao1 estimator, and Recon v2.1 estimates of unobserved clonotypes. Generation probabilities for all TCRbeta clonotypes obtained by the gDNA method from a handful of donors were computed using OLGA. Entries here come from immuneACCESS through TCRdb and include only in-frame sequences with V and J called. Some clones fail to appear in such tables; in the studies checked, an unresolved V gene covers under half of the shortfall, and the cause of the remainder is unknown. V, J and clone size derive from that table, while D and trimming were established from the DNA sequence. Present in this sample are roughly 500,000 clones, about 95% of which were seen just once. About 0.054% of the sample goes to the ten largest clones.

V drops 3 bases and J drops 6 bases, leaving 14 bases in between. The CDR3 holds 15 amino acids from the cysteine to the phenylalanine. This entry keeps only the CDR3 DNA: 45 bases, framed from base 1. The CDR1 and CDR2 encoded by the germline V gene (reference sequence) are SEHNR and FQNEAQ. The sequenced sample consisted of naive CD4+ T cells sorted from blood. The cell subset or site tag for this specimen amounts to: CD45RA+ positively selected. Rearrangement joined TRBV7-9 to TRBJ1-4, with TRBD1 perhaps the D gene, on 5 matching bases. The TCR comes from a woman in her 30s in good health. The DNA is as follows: TGTGCCAGCAGCTTCGTAGCAGGGATAGATGAAAAACTGTTTTTT. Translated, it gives CASSFVAGIDEKLFF.